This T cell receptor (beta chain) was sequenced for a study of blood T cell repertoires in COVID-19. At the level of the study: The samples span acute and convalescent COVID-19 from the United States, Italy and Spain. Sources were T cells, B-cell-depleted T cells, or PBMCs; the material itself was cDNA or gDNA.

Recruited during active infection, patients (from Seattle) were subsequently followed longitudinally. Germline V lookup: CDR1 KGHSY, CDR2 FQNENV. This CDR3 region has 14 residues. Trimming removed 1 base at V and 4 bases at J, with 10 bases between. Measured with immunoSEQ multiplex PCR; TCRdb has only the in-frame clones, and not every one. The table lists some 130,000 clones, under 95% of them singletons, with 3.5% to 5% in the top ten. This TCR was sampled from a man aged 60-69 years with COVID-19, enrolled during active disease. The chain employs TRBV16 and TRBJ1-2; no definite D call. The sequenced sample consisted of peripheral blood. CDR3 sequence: CASSQFGLIYGYTF. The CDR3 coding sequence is TGTGCCAGCAGCCAATTCGGACTGATCTATGGCTACACCTTC.